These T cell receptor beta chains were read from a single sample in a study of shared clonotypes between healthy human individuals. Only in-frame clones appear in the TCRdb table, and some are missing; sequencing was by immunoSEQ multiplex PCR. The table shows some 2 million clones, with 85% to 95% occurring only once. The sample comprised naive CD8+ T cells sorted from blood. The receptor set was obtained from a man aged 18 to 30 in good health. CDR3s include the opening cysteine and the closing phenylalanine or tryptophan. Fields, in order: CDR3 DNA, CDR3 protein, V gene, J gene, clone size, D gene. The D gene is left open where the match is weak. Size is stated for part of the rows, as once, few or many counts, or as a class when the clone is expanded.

cdr3_nt: TGTGCCTGGAACGATCCGGGACAGGGGAATTCACCCCTCCACTTT; cdr3_aa: CAWNDPGQGNSPLHF; v_call: TRBV30; j_call: TRBJ1-6; clone_size: .; d_call: TRBD1
cdr3_nt: TGTGCCACCCAGGGACAGGGGGCTAACACCATATATTTT; cdr3_aa: CATQGQGANTIYF; v_call: TRBV6-6; j_call: TRBJ1-3; clone_size: .; d_call: TRBD1
cdr3_nt: TGTGCCAGCATCTTAGTTGCAGGGGGCTACACCTTC; cdr3_aa: CASILVAGGYTF; v_call: TRBV7-8; j_call: TRBJ1-2; clone_size: .; d_call: .
cdr3_nt: TGTGCCAGCAGGCCCGGGTTTAGCAATCAGCCCCAGCATTTT; cdr3_aa: CASRPGFSNQPQHF; v_call: TRBV28; j_call: TRBJ1-5; clone_size: .; d_call: .
cdr3_nt: TGTGCCAGCAGCTCCCATCTGGGGGGCCAAGAGACCCAGTACTTC; cdr3_aa: CASSSHLGGQETQYF; v_call: TRBV7-9; j_call: TRBJ2-5; clone_size: .; d_call: .
cdr3_nt: TGTGCCAGTAGTGTACTAGCGGGAGAGGGCAATGAGCAGTTCTTC; cdr3_aa: CASSVLAGEGNEQFF; v_call: TRBV19; j_call: TRBJ2-1; clone_size: .; d_call: TRBD2
cdr3_nt: TGCGCCAGCAGCCAAGATTGGACTAGCGGGGGGGGCGTGTTGTTAGATACGCAGTATTTT; cdr3_aa: CASSQDWTSGGGVLLDTQYF; v_call: TRBV4-1; j_call: TRBJ2-3; clone_size: .; d_call: TRBD2
cdr3_nt: TGTGCCAGCAGTTCCACCCAATGGAACACTGAAGCTTTCTTT; cdr3_aa: CASSSTQWNTEAFF; v_call: TRBV6-5; j_call: TRBJ1-1; clone_size: .; d_call: .
cdr3_nt: TGTGCCAGCAGTTACACAGCTGCCGGGACAGGCTATGGCTACACCTTC; cdr3_aa: CASSYTAAGTGYGYTF; v_call: TRBV6-5; j_call: TRBJ1-2; clone_size: once; d_call: TRBD1
cdr3_nt: TGTGCCAGCAGCTTACGCGGTCCCGGGACAGGGAACGAGAACACTGAAGCTTTCTTT; cdr3_aa: CASSLRGPGTGNENTEAFF; v_call: TRBV7-6; j_call: TRBJ1-1; clone_size: .; d_call: TRBD1
cdr3_nt: TGTGCCAGCACCTCACCAGGGGTCGGCGGGGAGCTGTTTTTT; cdr3_aa: CASTSPGVGGELFF; v_call: TRBV6-6; j_call: TRBJ2-2; clone_size: .; d_call: .
cdr3_nt: TGTGCCAGCAGCGGGGACACCCACTCCTATAATTCACCCCTCCACTTT; cdr3_aa: CASSGDTHSYNSPLHF; v_call: TRBV9; j_call: TRBJ1-6; clone_size: .; d_call: .
cdr3_nt: TGTGCCAGCAGCGTAGCGGGGGGGGTAGAGACCCAGTACTTC; cdr3_aa: CASSVAGGVETQYF; v_call: TRBV9; j_call: TRBJ2-5; clone_size: .; d_call: TRBD2
cdr3_nt: TGTGCCTGGGGATGGGAAGATAGCAATCAGCCCCAGCATTTT; cdr3_aa: CAWGWEDSNQPQHF; v_call: TRBV30; j_call: TRBJ1-5; clone_size: .; d_call: .
cdr3_nt: TGTGCCAGCAGTTTACAGGGTTACCCTAACTATGGCTACACCTTC; cdr3_aa: CASSLQGYPNYGYTF; v_call: TRBV27; j_call: TRBJ1-2; clone_size: .; d_call: .
cdr3_nt: TGTGCCAGCAGCGTAGAGGCGGGGGACCCCTACGAGCAGTACTTC; cdr3_aa: CASSVEAGDPYEQYF; v_call: TRBV9; j_call: TRBJ2-7; clone_size: .; d_call: TRBD2
cdr3_nt: TGTGCCAGCAGCTTCGTGCCAGGATCGAACACTGAAGCTTTCTTT; cdr3_aa: CASSFVPGSNTEAFF; v_call: TRBV7-2; j_call: TRBJ1-1; clone_size: .; d_call: .
cdr3_nt: TGTGCCAGCAGCGTAGCCTCTATTACAGGGCACTCACCCCTCCACTTT; cdr3_aa: CASSVASITGHSPLHF; v_call: TRBV9; j_call: TRBJ1-6; clone_size: .; d_call: .
cdr3_nt: TGTGCCAGCAGCCCCGACAGCACTAATGAAAAACTGTTTTTT; cdr3_aa: CASSPDSTNEKLFF; v_call: TRBV5-4; j_call: TRBJ1-4; clone_size: .; d_call: .
cdr3_nt: TGTGCCAGCAGCGTAGGTCTAGCGGGAATGGAGACCCAGTACTTC; cdr3_aa: CASSVGLAGMETQYF; v_call: TRBV9; j_call: TRBJ2-5; clone_size: .; d_call: TRBD2
cdr3_nt: TGTGCCAGCAGCGTAGGGGGAACGGCGGAGACCCAGTACTTC; cdr3_aa: CASSVGGTAETQYF; v_call: TRBV9; j_call: TRBJ2-5; clone_size: .; d_call: .
cdr3_nt: TGTGCCAGTAGTATAGACGGCGGAAATTACGAGCAGTACTTC; cdr3_aa: CASSIDGGNYEQYF; v_call: TRBV19; j_call: TRBJ2-7; clone_size: .; d_call: .
cdr3_nt: TGTGCCAGCAGTGAAGCGCTTACGGGGGAGAACACCGGGGAGCTGTTTTTT; cdr3_aa: CASSEALTGENTGELFF; v_call: TRBV6-1; j_call: TRBJ2-2; clone_size: .; d_call: .
cdr3_nt: TGCGCCAGCAGTGAGGACAGCTCCTACGAGCAGTACTTC; cdr3_aa: CASSEDSSYEQYF; v_call: TRBV10-2; j_call: TRBJ2-7; clone_size: .; d_call: .
cdr3_nt: TGTGCCAGTAGTAAGGTTTGGACCCAGGGTTCACCCCTCCACTTT; cdr3_aa: CASSKVWTQGSPLHF; v_call: TRBV19; j_call: TRBJ1-6; clone_size: .; d_call: .
cdr3_nt: TGTGCCAGCAGCTTCTGGGGGGAGGGCAATCAGCCCCAGCATTTT; cdr3_aa: CASSFWGEGNQPQHF; v_call: TRBV7-2; j_call: TRBJ1-5; clone_size: .; d_call: .
cdr3_nt: TGTGCCAGCTCACCAGATGAATTGCAGATCTACGAGCAGTACTTC; cdr3_aa: CASSPDELQIYEQYF; v_call: TRBV18; j_call: TRBJ2-7; clone_size: .; d_call: .
cdr3_nt: TGTGCCAGCAGCAAGTCGGGGGATGGCTACACCTTC; cdr3_aa: CASSKSGDGYTF; v_call: TRBV7-6; j_call: TRBJ1-2; clone_size: .; d_call: .
cdr3_nt: TGTGCCAGCGGATCCTCTGTCGGGGAGCAGTACTTC; cdr3_aa: CASGSSVGEQYF; v_call: TRBV27; j_call: TRBJ2-7; clone_size: .; d_call: .
cdr3_nt: TGTGCCATCAGTGTAAGGAGACAGGGGGCCGGGAATACTGAAGCTTTCTTT; cdr3_aa: CAISVRRQGAGNTEAFF; v_call: TRBV10-3; j_call: TRBJ1-1; clone_size: .; d_call: TRBD1
cdr3_nt: TGTGCCAGTAGTACCGCGACGTTCACTGAAGCTTTCTTT; cdr3_aa: CASSTATFTEAFF; v_call: TRBV19; j_call: TRBJ1-1; clone_size: .; d_call: .
cdr3_nt: TGTGCCAGCAGCGGACGGACTAGTGAAACAGAGACCCAGTACTTC; cdr3_aa: CASSGRTSETETQYF; v_call: TRBV2; j_call: TRBJ2-5; clone_size: once; d_call: TRBD2
cdr3_nt: TGTGCCAGCAGCTTTACGGACTACACAGATACGCAGTATTTT; cdr3_aa: CASSFTDYTDTQYF; v_call: TRBV9; j_call: TRBJ2-3; clone_size: .; d_call: .
cdr3_nt: TGTGCCAGCAGCCCCCACCCGTTAGCCGGCACAGATACGCAGTATTTT; cdr3_aa: CASSPHPLAGTDTQYF; v_call: TRBV7-9; j_call: TRBJ2-3; clone_size: .; d_call: .
cdr3_nt: TGTGCCAGCAGTCCAACAGGGGCCTCCCAAGAGACCCAGTACTTC; cdr3_aa: CASSPTGASQETQYF; v_call: TRBV6-5; j_call: TRBJ2-5; clone_size: .; d_call: TRBD1
cdr3_nt: TGTGCCAGCAGTAGGGACGGGAACACCGGGGAGCTGTTTTTT; cdr3_aa: CASSRDGNTGELFF; v_call: TRBV28; j_call: TRBJ2-2; clone_size: .; d_call: .
cdr3_nt: TGTGCCATCAGCTCTAGCGGGGGGGCACCAGAGACCCAGTACTTC; cdr3_aa: CAISSSGGAPETQYF; v_call: TRBV10-3; j_call: TRBJ2-5; clone_size: once; d_call: TRBD2
cdr3_nt: TGTGCCAGCAGTGAAGGCGGGAACACTGAAGCTTTCTTT; cdr3_aa: CASSEGGNTEAFF; v_call: TRBV6-4; j_call: TRBJ1-1; clone_size: .; d_call: .
cdr3_nt: TGTGCCAGCAGGGGGGACGGGTTGGAGACCCAGTACTTC; cdr3_aa: CASRGDGLETQYF; v_call: TRBV28; j_call: TRBJ2-5; clone_size: .; d_call: .
cdr3_nt: TGTGCTAGTGGGACCGGGACAGGGGTGCCCTACGAGCAGTACTTC; cdr3_aa: CASGTGTGVPYEQYF; v_call: TRBV12-5; j_call: TRBJ2-7; clone_size: .; d_call: TRBD1
cdr3_nt: TGTGCCAGCAGTACCCACGGACAGGCCTATCTTGGGTCAATCGCTGAAGCTTTCTTT; cdr3_aa: CASSTHGQAYLGSIAEAFF; v_call: TRBV27; j_call: TRBJ1-1; clone_size: .; d_call: TRBD1
cdr3_nt: TGTGCCAGCAGCCCCTTGGTAGTGAGGCCCGGGGAGCTGTTTTTT; cdr3_aa: CASSPLVVRPGELFF; v_call: TRBV14; j_call: TRBJ2-2; clone_size: .; d_call: .
cdr3_nt: TGTGCCAGCAGCTTTGACAGGGGCCGAGAGCAGTACTTC; cdr3_aa: CASSFDRGREQYF; v_call: TRBV11-2; j_call: TRBJ2-7; clone_size: .; d_call: TRBD1
cdr3_nt: TGTGCCAGCAGCTTAGATCGGCGAGGCGGGAGTCCGTACGAGCAGTACTTC; cdr3_aa: CASSLDRRGGSPYEQYF; v_call: TRBV11-2; j_call: TRBJ2-7; clone_size: .; d_call: TRBD2
cdr3_nt: TGTGCCAGCAGCCAAGGGTTGGGACAGGCCCTCTACGAGCAGTACTTC; cdr3_aa: CASSQGLGQALYEQYF; v_call: TRBV4-2; j_call: TRBJ2-7; clone_size: .; d_call: TRBD1
cdr3_nt: TGTGCCAGCAGCGCTGCAGCGGCCTACGAGCAGTACTTC; cdr3_aa: CASSAAAAYEQYF; v_call: TRBV7-9; j_call: TRBJ2-7; clone_size: .; d_call: .
cdr3_nt: TGTGCCAGCAGTGATATGGCCGGCACTGAAGCTTTCTTT; cdr3_aa: CASSDMAGTEAFF; v_call: TRBV2; j_call: TRBJ1-1; clone_size: once; d_call: .
cdr3_nt: TGTGCCAGCAGCCAGGTAGCGGCGGGAGAGTACGAGCAGTACTTC; cdr3_aa: CASSQVAAGEYEQYF; v_call: TRBV4-2; j_call: TRBJ2-7; clone_size: once; d_call: TRBD2
cdr3_nt: TGTGCCAGCAGTGAAGGACAGGGGAACAACAATGAGCAGTTCTTC; cdr3_aa: CASSEGQGNNNEQFF; v_call: TRBV25-1; j_call: TRBJ2-1; clone_size: .; d_call: TRBD1
cdr3_nt: TGTGCCAGCAGCTTAGAGGGAGGGAGCTACGAGCAGTACTTC; cdr3_aa: CASSLEGGSYEQYF; v_call: TRBV7-9; j_call: TRBJ2-7; clone_size: .; d_call: TRBD2
cdr3_nt: TGTGCCAGCAGCGTCGGGTTAGGGAGCTCCTACAATGAGCAGTTCTTC; cdr3_aa: CASSVGLGSSYNEQFF; v_call: TRBV9; j_call: TRBJ2-1; clone_size: .; d_call: .
cdr3_nt: TGCGCCAGTTTACAGGGGGCGGGAGCCGGGGAGCTGTTTTTT; cdr3_aa: CASLQGAGAGELFF; v_call: TRBV10-1; j_call: TRBJ2-2; clone_size: .; d_call: TRBD1
cdr3_nt: TGCGCCAGCAGAAGGCGCACCTCCTACGAGCAGTACTTC; cdr3_aa: CASRRRTSYEQYF; v_call: TRBV5-1; j_call: TRBJ2-7; clone_size: .; d_call: .
cdr3_nt: TGTGCCAGCAGTTACCGACTAGCGGAAAGCACAGATACGCAGTATTTT; cdr3_aa: CASSYRLAESTDTQYF; v_call: TRBV6-5; j_call: TRBJ2-3; clone_size: .; d_call: TRBD2
cdr3_nt: TGTGCCAGCAGCTCGGGCGGGGGCGCTTACCAGTACGAGCAGTACTTC; cdr3_aa: CASSSGGGAYQYEQYF; v_call: TRBV13; j_call: TRBJ2-7; clone_size: .; d_call: .
cdr3_nt: TGTGCCAGCAGTGACCCAGATGATCAGCCCCAGCATTTT; cdr3_aa: CASSDPDDQPQHF; v_call: TRBV2; j_call: TRBJ1-5; clone_size: .; d_call: .
cdr3_nt: TGTGCTAGCAGCTTCGGTCCAGCGGGAGGGCCGGGTGAGACCCAGTACTTC; cdr3_aa: CASSFGPAGGPGETQYF; v_call: TRBV7-7; j_call: TRBJ2-5; clone_size: .; d_call: TRBD2
cdr3_nt: TGTGCCAGTAGTATAGATCTAGAATCCGGTGAGCAGTTCTTC; cdr3_aa: CASSIDLESGEQFF; v_call: TRBV19; j_call: TRBJ2-1; clone_size: .; d_call: .
cdr3_nt: TGTGCCAGCAGTCCTCGTGGGTGGGATGAGCAGTTCTTC; cdr3_aa: CASSPRGWDEQFF; v_call: TRBV6-1; j_call: TRBJ2-1; clone_size: .; d_call: .